The rows below give T cell receptor beta chains drawn from one sample of a study of patients and donors after allogeneic stem cell transplantation. TCRdb reprocessed the RT-PCR reads with MiXCR, giving one entry per CDR3 protein. Of approximately 430,000 distinct CDR3 sequences listed, about a sixth are singletons. Sequencing used blood, either unsorted or a sorted T cell fraction (not recorded which). Receptors were obtained from a human donor who was either an allogeneic HSCT recipient or a stem cell or donor lymphocyte infusion donor (not recorded which). It is not recorded whose cells these are; they may come from a transplant donor. The CDR3 runs from the conserved cysteine through the conserved F or W. The D gene is left open where the match is weak. A clone size is listed for some rows: how often the clone was seen (once, few, many), or a class if it is expanded.

abundance: few
v_gene: TRBV7-9
j_gene: TRBJ2-7
d_gene: TRBD1
CDR3nt: TGTGCCAGCCAAGCTTCGAATAGGGGGCTCTACGAGCAGTACTTC
CDR3aa: CASQASNRGLYEQYF

abundance: NA
v_gene: TRBV5-1
j_gene: TRBJ2-7
d_gene: NA
CDR3nt: TGCGCCAGCAGCCTGGGAGGAACGAGGGAGCAGTACTTC
CDR3aa: CASSLGGTREQYF

abundance: NA
v_gene: TRBV12-3/TRBV12-4
j_gene: TRBJ2-1
d_gene: TRBD2
CDR3nt: TGTGCCAGCAGTTTCTCGCGGGGGGGGCTGTACAATGAGCAGTTCTTC
CDR3aa: CASSFSRGGLYNEQFF

abundance: NA
v_gene: TRBV10-3
j_gene: TRBJ1-6
d_gene: NA
CDR3nt: TGTGCCATCAGTGATGGCAGAAGCTCCTATAATTCACCCCTCCACTTT
CDR3aa: CAISDGRSSYNSPLHF

abundance: NA
v_gene: TRBV15
j_gene: TRBJ1-1
d_gene: TRBD1
CDR3nt: TGTGCCACCAGCAGAGGTCCAGGGGGCCGGAACACTGAAGCTTTCTTT
CDR3aa: CATSRGPGGRNTEAFF

abundance: NA
v_gene: TRBV3-1
j_gene: TRBJ2-1
d_gene: TRBD2
CDR3nt: TGTGCCAGCAGCCAAGTCACTAGCGGGAGTATGAGAGAGCAGTTCTTC
CDR3aa: CASSQVTSGSMREQFF

abundance: NA
v_gene: TRBV5-5
j_gene: TRBJ1-6
d_gene: NA
CDR3nt: TGTGCCAGCATGAGGGGGGCTCGTGATTCACCCCTCCACTTT
CDR3aa: CASMRGARDSPLHF

abundance: NA
v_gene: TRBV15
j_gene: TRBJ2-3
d_gene: TRBD2
CDR3nt: TGTGCCACCAGCAGATGGACTAGCGGGAGCACAGATACGCAGTATTTT
CDR3aa: CATSRWTSGSTDTQYF

abundance: NA
v_gene: TRBV3-1
j_gene: TRBJ2-5
d_gene: NA
CDR3nt: TGTGCCAGCACCCACTCGGGGACTCAGTACTTC
CDR3aa: CASTHSGTQYF

abundance: NA
v_gene: TRBV12-3/TRBV12-4
j_gene: TRBJ2-5
d_gene: TRBD2
CDR3nt: TGTGCCAGCAGTTTAGCCCTCGCGGGGGGGCTCCAAGAGACCCAGTACTTC
CDR3aa: CASSLALAGGLQETQYF

abundance: NA
v_gene: TRBV11-3
j_gene: TRBJ1-1
d_gene: NA
CDR3nt: TGTGCCAGCAGCTTCTCCAGGGTTAGTGAAGCTTTCTTT
CDR3aa: CASSFSRVSEAFF

abundance: few
v_gene: TRBV11-2
j_gene: TRBJ1-4
d_gene: NA
CDR3nt: TGTGCCAGCAGCACTTCTAATGAAAAACTGTTTTTT
CDR3aa: CASSTSNEKLFF

abundance: many
v_gene: TRBV12-3/TRBV12-4
j_gene: TRBJ1-2
d_gene: TRBD1
CDR3nt: TGTGCCAGCAGTGACCCGGGACAGAGGGATGGCTACACCTTC
CDR3aa: CASSDPGQRDGYTF

abundance: NA
v_gene: TRBV7-9
j_gene: TRBJ2-1
d_gene: NA
CDR3nt: TGTGCCAGCAGCTTCCCGAGAGGGGCCAATGAGCAGTTCTTC
CDR3aa: CASSFPRGANEQFF

abundance: many
v_gene: TRBV12-3/TRBV12-4
j_gene: TRBJ2-7
d_gene: NA
CDR3nt: TGTGCCAGCAGAGTCACGTCGGGGGGCCACTTTTCCTACGAGCAGTACTTC
CDR3aa: CASRVTSGGHFSYEQYF

abundance: NA
v_gene: TRBV7-3
j_gene: TRBJ1-1
d_gene: NA
CDR3nt: TGTGCCAGCAGCTTAACTCCTGGGAACACTGAAGCTTTCTTT
CDR3aa: CASSLTPGNTEAFF

abundance: NA
v_gene: TRBV6-1
j_gene: TRBJ1-5
d_gene: NA
CDR3nt: TGTGCCAGCAGTCGGGGGGGGGGCGGCTCGAGGCAGCCCCAGCATTTT
CDR3aa: CASSRGGGGSRQPQHF

abundance: few
v_gene: TRBV6-5
j_gene: TRBJ2-1
d_gene: NA
CDR3nt: TGTGCCAGCAGTGAACCTAGCTATGAGCAGTTCTTC
CDR3aa: CASSEPSYEQFF

abundance: many
v_gene: TRBV12-3/TRBV12-4
j_gene: TRBJ1-5
d_gene: NA
CDR3nt: TGTGCCAGCAGTTGGGGGGGGAAACGCAATCAGCCCCAGCATTTT
CDR3aa: CASSWGGKRNQPQHF

abundance: few
v_gene: TRBV4-2
j_gene: TRBJ2-3
d_gene: NA
CDR3nt: TGTGCCAGCAGCCAAGTTGTTTTTGAGGGCTGGTACACAGATACGCAGTATTTT
CDR3aa: CASSQVVFEGWYTDTQYF

abundance: NA
v_gene: TRBV5-1
j_gene: TRBJ1-2
d_gene: NA
CDR3nt: TGCGCCAGCAGTCAGGGAAGCAATAACTATGGCTACACCTTC
CDR3aa: CASSQGSNNYGYTF

abundance: NA
v_gene: TRBV30
j_gene: TRBJ1-2
d_gene: TRBD1
CDR3nt: TGTGCCTGGAGTGGGACAGGGATTACCTATGGCTACACCTTC
CDR3aa: CAWSGTGITYGYTF

abundance: few
v_gene: TRBV7-9
j_gene: TRBJ2-7
d_gene: NA
CDR3nt: TGTGCCAGCAGCTTAGCAGGGGTTACCACCACCTACGAGCAGTACTTC
CDR3aa: CASSLAGVTTTYEQYF

abundance: few
v_gene: TRBV30
j_gene: TRBJ2-3
d_gene: NA
CDR3nt: TGTGCCTGGAGCACGAGACGGGGTACGCAGTATTTT
CDR3aa: CAWSTRRGTQYF

abundance: few
v_gene: TRBV20-1
j_gene: TRBJ1-1
d_gene: NA
CDR3nt: TGCAGTGCTAGAGATTCGGGGGGCTTTGTTTGGAACACTGAAGCTTTCTTT
CDR3aa: CSARDSGGFVWNTEAFF

abundance: NA
v_gene: TRBV20-1
j_gene: TRBJ2-1
d_gene: TRBD2
CDR3nt: TGCAGTGCCCCTATGTTAGCGGGAGGGCAGTACAATGAGCAGTTCTTC
CDR3aa: CSAPMLAGGQYNEQFF

abundance: few
v_gene: TRBV20-1
j_gene: TRBJ1-4
d_gene: NA
CDR3nt: TGCAGTGCTAGAGATTCAGGGGCCAATGAAAAACTGTTTTTT
CDR3aa: CSARDSGANEKLFF

abundance: NA
v_gene: TRBV11-3
j_gene: TRBJ1-5
d_gene: NA
CDR3nt: TGTGCCAGCAGCCCGGACGGACCTTATAGCAATCAGCCCCAGCATTTT
CDR3aa: CASSPDGPYSNQPQHF

abundance: NA
v_gene: TRBV18
j_gene: TRBJ2-6
d_gene: NA
CDR3nt: TGTGCCAGCTCACCCGTCTCTGGGGCCAACGTCCTGACTTTC
CDR3aa: CASSPVSGANVLTF

abundance: few
v_gene: TRBV27
j_gene: TRBJ2-4
d_gene: TRBD2
CDR3nt: TGTGCCAGCAGTTCCACCGGACTAGCCCGAGCCAAAAACATTCAGTACTTC
CDR3aa: CASSSTGLARAKNIQYF

abundance: NA
v_gene: TRBV5-5
j_gene: TRBJ1-6
d_gene: NA
CDR3nt: TGTGCCAGCAGCACCGCGAGCTCCTATAATTCACCCCTCCACTTT
CDR3aa: CASSTASSYNSPLHF

abundance: NA
v_gene: TRBV19
j_gene: TRBJ2-1
d_gene: TRBD2
CDR3nt: TGTGCCAGTACCATAGCGGGAGATAAGTACAATGAGCAGTTCTTC
CDR3aa: CASTIAGDKYNEQFF

abundance: NA
v_gene: TRBV20-1
j_gene: TRBJ2-7
d_gene: NA
CDR3nt: TGCAGTGCTAGAGGGACGGGGGTCACCTACGAGCAGTACTTC
CDR3aa: CSARGTGVTYEQYF

abundance: few
v_gene: TRBV5-1
j_gene: TRBJ2-7
d_gene: NA
CDR3nt: TGCGCCAGCAGCTTGTTTCGGGGGACCGAGCAGTACTTC
CDR3aa: CASSLFRGTEQYF

abundance: few
v_gene: TRBV12-3/TRBV12-4
j_gene: TRBJ1-6
d_gene: TRBD1
CDR3nt: TGTGCCGGTAGGGGACAGGAGAATTCACCCCTCCACTTT
CDR3aa: CAGRGQENSPLHF

abundance: few
v_gene: TRBV12-3/TRBV12-4
j_gene: TRBJ2-7
d_gene: NA
CDR3nt: TGTGCCAGCAGTCCCCGGCGGGCCGATCTACGAGCAGAGCAGTACTTC
CDR3aa: CASSPRRADLRAEQYF

abundance: many
v_gene: TRBV5-1
j_gene: TRBJ2-7
d_gene: TRBD1
CDR3nt: TGCGCCAGCAGCTTACCGGGACAGGGCTACGAGCAGTACTTC
CDR3aa: CASSLPGQGYEQYF

abundance: many
v_gene: TRBV4-1
j_gene: TRBJ1-1
d_gene: NA
CDR3nt: TGCGCCAGCAGCCAAGATAGAGGCAGGGTGGTGAACACTGAAGCTTTCTTT
CDR3aa: CASSQDRGRVVNTEAFF

abundance: many
v_gene: TRBV24-1
j_gene: TRBJ2-5
d_gene: NA
CDR3nt: TGTGCCACCAGTGATTTTGGTATGGGACGCCAGACCCAGTACTTC
CDR3aa: CATSDFGMGRQTQYF

abundance: few
v_gene: TRBV18
j_gene: TRBJ1-2
d_gene: NA
CDR3nt: TGTGCCAGCTCACCGTTAGACCCCGGTGGCTACACCTTC
CDR3aa: CASSPLDPGGYTF

abundance: NA
v_gene: TRBV7-9
j_gene: TRBJ1-4
d_gene: TRBD1
CDR3nt: TGTGCCAGCAGCCCGAGACAGGGGCAAAAACTGTTTTTT
CDR3aa: CASSPRQGQKLFF

abundance: few
v_gene: TRBV9
j_gene: TRBJ1-3
d_gene: NA
CDR3nt: TGTGCCAGCAGCGTAGTCAATCAGGGGCACCTGACAACTGGAAACACCATATATTTT
CDR3aa: CASSVVNQGHLTTGNTIYF

abundance: NA
v_gene: TRBV5-1
j_gene: TRBJ2-2
d_gene: NA
CDR3nt: TGCGCCAGCAGCTGGGGCCCCTCTCCTCTGGCTTACGCCACGAACACCGGGGAGCTGTTTTTT
CDR3aa: CASSWGPSPLAYATNTGELFF

abundance: few
v_gene: TRBV21-1
j_gene: TRBJ2-2
d_gene: NA
CDR3nt: TGTGCCAGCAGCAAAGCGGGCGGGCTGCACACCGGGGAGCTGTTTTTT
CDR3aa: CASSKAGGLHTGELFF

abundance: few
v_gene: TRBV11-2
j_gene: TRBJ2-1
d_gene: TRBD2
CDR3nt: TGTGCCAGCAGCTTAGGTAGACTAGCGTGGGATAATGAGCAGTTCTTC
CDR3aa: CASSLGRLAWDNEQFF

abundance: NA
v_gene: TRBV7-8
j_gene: TRBJ2-1
d_gene: NA
CDR3nt: TGTGCCAGCAGCCCCCGGTTGGGGGGTGAGCAGTTCTTC
CDR3aa: CASSPRLGGEQFF

abundance: many
v_gene: TRBV20-1
j_gene: TRBJ1-6
d_gene: TRBD1
CDR3nt: TGCAGTGCTAGGTTCCAGGGGGATTCACCCCTCCACTTT
CDR3aa: CSARFQGDSPLHF

abundance: many
v_gene: TRBV12-3/TRBV12-4
j_gene: TRBJ2-7
d_gene: NA
CDR3nt: TGTGCCAGCAGGTCCGGATACGAGCAGTACTTC
CDR3aa: CASRSGYEQYF

abundance: NA
v_gene: TRBV20-1
j_gene: TRBJ2-6
d_gene: TRBD1
CDR3nt: TGCAGTGCTAGCCCCGACAGGGGGTTCTCTGGGGCCAACGTCCTGACTTTC
CDR3aa: CSASPDRGFSGANVLTF